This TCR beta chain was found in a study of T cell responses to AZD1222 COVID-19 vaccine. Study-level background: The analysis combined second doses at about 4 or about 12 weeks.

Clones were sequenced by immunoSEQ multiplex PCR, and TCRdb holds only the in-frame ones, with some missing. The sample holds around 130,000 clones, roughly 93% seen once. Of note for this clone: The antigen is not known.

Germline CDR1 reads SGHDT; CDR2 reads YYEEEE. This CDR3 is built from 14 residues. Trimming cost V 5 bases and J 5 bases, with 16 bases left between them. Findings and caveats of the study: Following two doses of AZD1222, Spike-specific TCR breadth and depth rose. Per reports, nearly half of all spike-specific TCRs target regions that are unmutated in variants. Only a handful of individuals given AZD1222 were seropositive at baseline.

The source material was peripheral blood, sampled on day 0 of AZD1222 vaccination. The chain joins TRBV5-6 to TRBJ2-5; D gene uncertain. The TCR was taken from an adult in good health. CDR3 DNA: TGTGCCAGCAGATTAAGAGGCGTCGTTGAGACCCAGTACTTC. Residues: CASRLRGVVETQYF.